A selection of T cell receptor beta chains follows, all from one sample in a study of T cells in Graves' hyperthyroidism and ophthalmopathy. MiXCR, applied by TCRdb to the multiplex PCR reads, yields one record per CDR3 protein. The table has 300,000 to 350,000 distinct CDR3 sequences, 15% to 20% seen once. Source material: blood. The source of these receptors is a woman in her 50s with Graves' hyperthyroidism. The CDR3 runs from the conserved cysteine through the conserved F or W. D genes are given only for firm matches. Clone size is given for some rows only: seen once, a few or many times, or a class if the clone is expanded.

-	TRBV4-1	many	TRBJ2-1	TGCGCCAGCAGCCAAGAGCGGGAGCAGTTCTTC	CASSQEREQFF
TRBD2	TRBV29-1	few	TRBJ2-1	TGCAGCGTTGAGGGGTTAGCGGGAAAACCCAATGAGCAGTTCTTC	CSVEGLAGKPNEQFF
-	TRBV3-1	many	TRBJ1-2	TGTGCCAGCAGCCCCTTTGGTGGGGGGCTCGGCTATGGCTACACCTTC	CASSPFGGGLGYGYTF
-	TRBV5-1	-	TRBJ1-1	TGCGCCAGCAGCTTGGCCGGGACGCTAGAGTCCACTGAAGCTTTCTTT	CASSLAGTLESTEAFF
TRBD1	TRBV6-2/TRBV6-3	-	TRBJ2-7	TGTGCCAGCAAATTAGTCGTGGGACAGGGCTACGAGCAGTACTTC	CASKLVVGQGYEQYF
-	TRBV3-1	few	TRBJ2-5	TGTGCCAGCAGCCAAGCCCTCGGGCCCGAGGGGGAGACCCAGTACTTC	CASSQALGPEGETQYF
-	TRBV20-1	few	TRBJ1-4	TGCAGTGCTAGTGCCCCTCCTGAAAAACTGTTTTTT	CSASAPPEKLFF
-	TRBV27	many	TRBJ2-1	TGTGCCAGCAGTTTAGGGACCGGGAATGAGCAGTTCTTC	CASSLGTGNEQFF
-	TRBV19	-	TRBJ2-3	TGTGCCAGTAGTCCATCGATCAGCACAGATACGCAGTATTTT	CASSPSISTDTQYF
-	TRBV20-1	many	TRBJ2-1	TGCAGTGCCAGCCGGCCAGAGTACAATGAGCAGTTCTTC	CSASRPEYNEQFF
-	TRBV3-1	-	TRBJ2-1	TGTGCCAGCAGCCAAGGTGTTGCGGGGAATGAGCAGTTCTTC	CASSQGVAGNEQFF
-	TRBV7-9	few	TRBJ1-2	TGTGCCAGCAGCTTTTCAGGTCCCTCCTATGGCTACACCTTC	CASSFSGPSYGYTF
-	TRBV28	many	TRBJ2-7	TGTGCCAGCAGATCCCCGGAAGGGAGTCACGAGCAGTACTTC	CASRSPEGSHEQYF
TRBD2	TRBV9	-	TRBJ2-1	TGTGCCAGCAGCGCTAGCGGGGGAATCTACAATGAGCAGTTCTTC	CASSASGGIYNEQFF
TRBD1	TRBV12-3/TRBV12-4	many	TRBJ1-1	TGTGCCAGCAGTTATGGGGGACAGGGGGCGACTGAAGCTTTCTTT	CASSYGGQGATEAFF
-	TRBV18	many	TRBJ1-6	TGTGCCAGCTCACCACGCTCTGATTCACCCCTCCACTTT	CASSPRSDSPLHF
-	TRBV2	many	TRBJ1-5	TGTGCCAGCAGAGACACAGCGGGCAATCAGCCCCAGCATTTT	CASRDTAGNQPQHF
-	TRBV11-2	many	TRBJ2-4	TGTGCCAGCCGGGCTATAGCCAAAAACATTCAGTACTTC	CASRAIAKNIQYF
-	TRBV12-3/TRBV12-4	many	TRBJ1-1	TGTGCCAGCAGTTTATTTAGCCCGGGGGTTACGGGCACTGAAGCTTTCTTT	CASSLFSPGVTGTEAFF
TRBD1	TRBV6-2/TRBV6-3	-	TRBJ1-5	TGTGCCAGCAGTCAGACAGGGGCTCAGCCCCAGCATTTT	CASSQTGAQPQHF
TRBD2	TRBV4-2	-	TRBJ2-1	TGTGCCAGCAGCCAAGATAGGGATAGCGGGACCCCCTACAATGAGCAGTTCTTC	CASSQDRDSGTPYNEQFF
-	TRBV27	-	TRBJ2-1	TGTGCCAGCAGTTTATTAGACCGACCCGATGAGCAGTTCTTC	CASSLLDRPDEQFF
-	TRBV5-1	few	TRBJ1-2	TGCGCCAGCAGCTTCACAACAAACTATGGCTACACCTTC	CASSFTTNYGYTF
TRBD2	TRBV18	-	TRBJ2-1	TGTGCCAGCTCACCCCCCCGGGGGAGCGGGAGTTTACAGTTCTTC	CASSPPRGSGSLQFF
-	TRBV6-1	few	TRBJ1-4	TGTGCCAGCAAGAAGGGAAGCGAAAAACTGTTTTTT	CASKKGSEKLFF
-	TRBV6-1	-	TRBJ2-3	TGTGCCAGCAGCGAATCGTCGCAGTATTTT	CASSESSQYF
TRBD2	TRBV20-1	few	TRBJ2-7	TGCAGTGCTAGGGGGACTACCAACTACGAGCAGTACTTC	CSARGTTNYEQYF
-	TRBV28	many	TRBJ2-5	TGTGCCAGCAGTGTAGCGACAGAAGAGACCCAGTACTTC	CASSVATEETQYF
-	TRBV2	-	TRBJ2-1	TGTGCCAGCAGTGGTTTTGGGAACAGGGTCGGGAATGAGCAGTTCTTC	CASSGFGNRVGNEQFF
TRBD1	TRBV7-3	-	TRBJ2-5	TGTGCCAGCAGCGAAACAGGGGGCGTAAGGGAGACCCAGTGCTTC	CASSETGGVRETQCF
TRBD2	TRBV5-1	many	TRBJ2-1	TGCGCCAGCAGCTTGACTAGCGGGGAGTCCAATGAGCAGTTCTTC	CASSLTSGESNEQFF
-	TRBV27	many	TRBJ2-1	TGTGCCAGCAGTCCGGCGGGTCGTTCGGACAATGAGCAGTTCTTC	CASSPAGRSDNEQFF
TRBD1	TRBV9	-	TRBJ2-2	TGTGCCAGCAGTGGAGGACAGGGGGCGAAGGCAGCGCCCGGGGAGCTGTTTTTT	CASSGGQGAKAAPGELFF
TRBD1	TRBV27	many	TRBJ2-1	TGTGCCAGCAGTTTAAGTCAGGGGGCTGATGAGCAGTTCTTC	CASSLSQGADEQFF
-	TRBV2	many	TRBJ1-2	TGTGCCAGCAGTCCACCAGGCGGATATGGCTACACCTTC	CASSPPGGYGYTF
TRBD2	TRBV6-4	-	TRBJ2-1	TGTGCCAGCAGTGAGGATGGCGGGAGTGGGAACAATGAGCAGTTCTTC	CASSEDGGSGNNEQFF
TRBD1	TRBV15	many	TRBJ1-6	TGTGCCACCAGCACAGGGTCGGGGACAGGGTTTTCACCCCTCCACTTT	CATSTGSGTGFSPLHF
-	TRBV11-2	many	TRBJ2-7	TGTGCCAGCAGCCATTCCAGGACTACGTACGAGCAGTACTTC	CASSHSRTTYEQYF
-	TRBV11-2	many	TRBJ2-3	TGTGCCAGCAGCTTAGATTCATTTCAGGCGGTGGGCACAGATACGCAGTATTTT	CASSLDSFQAVGTDTQYF
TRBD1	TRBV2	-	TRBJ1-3	TGTGCCAGCAGAGGGACAGGCTCTGGAAACACCATATATTTT	CASRGTGSGNTIYF
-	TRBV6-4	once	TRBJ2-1	TGTGCCAGCACCCCCCCTCCCGAATACAATGAGCAGTTCTTC	CASTPPPEYNEQFF
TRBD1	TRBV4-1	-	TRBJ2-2	TGCGCCAGCAGGATGGGACAGCTGAACACCGGGGAGCTGTTTTTT	CASRMGQLNTGELFF
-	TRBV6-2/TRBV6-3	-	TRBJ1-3	TGTGCCAGCAGACGAGAAGGGTTCTCTGGAAACACCATATATTTT	CASRREGFSGNTIYF
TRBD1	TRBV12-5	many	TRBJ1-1	TGTGCTAGTGGGACGGGGACAGGGGTGAACACTGAAGCTTTCTTT	CASGTGTGVNTEAFF
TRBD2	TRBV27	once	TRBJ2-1	TGTGCCAGCAGTTTAACTAGCGGGATATACTATGAGCAGTTCTTC	CASSLTSGIYYEQFF
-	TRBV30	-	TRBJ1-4	TGTGCCTGGACAGGGGCTTCTGAAAAACTGTTTTTT	CAWTGASEKLFF
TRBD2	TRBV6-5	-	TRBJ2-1	TGTGCCAGCAGTTACTCTGGCGGGGGGGACTGGAAGCAGTTCTTC	CASSYSGGGDWKQFF
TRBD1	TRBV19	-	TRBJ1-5	TGTGCCAGTAGTATGGGACAGGGGGCGGGATTCCAGCATTTT	CASSMGQGAGFQHF
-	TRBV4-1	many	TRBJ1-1	TGCGCCAGCAGCCAAGATTGGGACGCTGAAGCTTTCTTT	CASSQDWDAEAFF
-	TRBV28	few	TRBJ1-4	TGTGCCAGCGGAGTTTCTAATGAAAAACTGTTTTTT	CASGVSNEKLFF
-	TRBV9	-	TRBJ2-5	TGTGCCAGCAGCGTAGGAAGGAGTGGGTACTTC	CASSVGRSGYF
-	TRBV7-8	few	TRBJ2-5	TGTGCCAGCAGCTTGGGAACAGACCAAGAGACCCAGTACTTC	CASSLGTDQETQYF
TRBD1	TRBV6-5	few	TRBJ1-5	TGTGCCAGCAGTTACTCCCCAGGGGGATTCAATCAGCCCCAGCATTTT	CASSYSPGGFNQPQHF
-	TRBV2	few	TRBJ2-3	TGTGCCAGCCAGAGCACAGATACGCAGTATTTT	CASQSTDTQYF
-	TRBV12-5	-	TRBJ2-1	TGTGCTAGTGCCCTCGGTCAGGGTAATGAGCAGTTCTTC	CASALGQGNEQFF
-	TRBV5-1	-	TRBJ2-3	TGCGCCAGCAGCTTTGCCACAGATACGCAGTATTTT	CASSFATDTQYF
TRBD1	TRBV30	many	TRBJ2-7	TGTGCCTGGAGGCACGGGACAGGGCCCCACTACGAGCAGTACTTC	CAWRHGTGPHYEQYF
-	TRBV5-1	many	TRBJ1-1	TGCGCCAGCTCCCTTCCAACAGTCGGGTCCATGAACACTGAAGCTTTCTTT	CASSLPTVGSMNTEAFF
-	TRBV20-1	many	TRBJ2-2	TGCAGTGCTCGGACACTCGGAAACACCGGGGAGCTGTTTTTT	CSARTLGNTGELFF
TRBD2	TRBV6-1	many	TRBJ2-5	TGTGCCAGCAAATCGGCTAGCGGGACTCCACAAGAGACCCAGTACTTC	CASKSASGTPQETQYF